These T cell receptor beta chains were read from a single sample in a study of T-cell reconstitution after alpha-beta-depleted transplantation in children. Using its own MiXCR run on the PCR reads, TCRdb lists one record per CDR3 protein. The sample lists over 200,000 distinct CDR3 sequences; roughly 10% were seen once. Source: PBMCs from the stem cell graft donor, taken from the stem cell graft. All receptors derive from a human donor who donated a stem cell graft to a child with acute lymphoblastic leukemia. The CDR3 runs from the conserved cysteine through the conserved F or W. The order of the fields is clone size, J gene, V gene, D gene, CDR3 protein, CDR3 DNA. D genes are given only for firm matches. Only some rows state a clone size, as once, few, many or a class for expanded clones.

size: NA; J: TRBJ2-7; V: TRBV7-8; D: NA; CDR3: CASSYFGEQYF; DNA: TGTGCCAGCAGCTACTTCGGCGAGCAGTACTTC
size: many; J: TRBJ1-1; V: TRBV10-3; D: NA; CDR3: CAISVRGTDTEAFF; DNA: TGTGCCATCAGTGTAAGGGGCACGGACACTGAAGCTTTCTTT
size: NA; J: TRBJ1-1; V: TRBV12-3/TRBV12-4; D: NA; CDR3: CASSFPKRVTNTEAFF; DNA: TGTGCCAGCAGTTTCCCCAAGAGGGTAACGAACACTGAAGCTTTCTTT
size: many; J: TRBJ1-1; V: TRBV2; D: NA; CDR3: CASSEGGAEAFF; DNA: TGTGCCAGCAGTGAAGGAGGCGCTGAAGCTTTCTTT
size: many; J: TRBJ2-2; V: TRBV10-3; D: NA; CDR3: CAISEAHSTGELFF; DNA: TGTGCCATCAGTGAAGCCCATTCCACCGGGGAGCTGTTTTTT
size: many; J: TRBJ2-1; V: TRBV5-1; D: TRBD2; CDR3: CASSLVLGPGGNNEQFF; DNA: TGCGCCAGCAGCTTGGTACTTGGTCCGGGGGGAAACAATGAGCAGTTCTTC
size: NA; J: TRBJ2-5; V: TRBV5-1; D: NA; CDR3: CASSLVPGASLETQYF; DNA: TGCGCCAGCAGCTTGGTGCCAGGCGCGTCTTTGGAGACCCAGTACTTC
size: few; J: TRBJ2-3; V: TRBV5-1; D: NA; CDR3: CASSLSAAGPLDTQYF; DNA: TGCGCCAGCAGCTTGTCGGCCGCCGGTCCCCTTGATACGCAGTATTTT
size: many; J: TRBJ2-3; V: TRBV5-1; D: TRBD2; CDR3: CASRLTSGVADTQYF; DNA: TGCGCCAGCAGGCTGACTAGCGGGGTCGCAGATACGCAGTATTTT
size: few; J: TRBJ1-5; V: TRBV6-5; D: TRBD1; CDR3: CASSYRTGDQPQHF; DNA: TGTGCCAGCAGTTATAGGACAGGGGATCAGCCCCAGCATTTT
size: NA; J: TRBJ2-6; V: TRBV6-1; D: NA; CDR3: CASSREGLRAGANVLTF; DNA: TGTGCCAGCAGTAGAGAAGGTCTCAGGGCTGGGGCCAACGTCCTGACTTTC
size: few; J: TRBJ2-7; V: TRBV6-2/TRBV6-3; D: NA; CDR3: CASKIGTYEQYF; DNA: TGTGCCAGCAAGATCGGTACCTACGAGCAGTACTTC
size: many; J: TRBJ1-1; V: TRBV12-3/TRBV12-4; D: NA; CDR3: CASSLTLGIEGTEAFF; DNA: TGTGCCAGCAGTTTAACTCTCGGCATTGAGGGCACTGAAGCTTTCTTT
size: NA; J: TRBJ2-2; V: TRBV6-5; D: NA; CDR3: CASGYPAGRDRSGELFF; DNA: TGTGCCAGCGGTTACCCCGCAGGCAGGGATAGGTCCGGGGAGCTGTTTTTT
size: many; J: TRBJ2-3; V: TRBV27; D: TRBD1; CDR3: CASSPDRDFADTQYF; DNA: TGTGCCAGCAGCCCCGACAGGGATTTTGCAGATACGCAGTATTTT
size: many; J: TRBJ2-7; V: TRBV20-1; D: NA; CDR3: CSALQEGDNEQYF; DNA: TGCAGTGCTCTGCAGGAGGGGGACAACGAGCAGTACTTC
size: NA; J: TRBJ1-2; V: TRBV7-8; D: TRBD1; CDR3: CASNPDRLINYGYTF; DNA: TGTGCCAGCAACCCGGACAGGCTAATTAACTATGGCTACACCTTC
size: many; J: TRBJ2-7; V: TRBV4-1; D: NA; CDR3: CASSQEMTGAAYEQYF; DNA: TGCGCCAGCAGCCAAGAAATGACGGGGGCGGCCTACGAGCAGTACTTC
size: few; J: TRBJ2-7; V: TRBV18; D: TRBD1; CDR3: CASSLKQGTEQYF; DNA: TGTGCCAGCTCACTAAAACAGGGGACCGAGCAGTACTTC
size: NA; J: TRBJ2-1; V: TRBV6-1; D: NA; CDR3: CASRSLGGGRRGSEQFF; DNA: TGTGCCAGCAGATCCCTAGGCGGGGGGCGCAGGGGGAGTGAGCAGTTCTTC
size: few; J: TRBJ1-1; V: TRBV7-9; D: NA; CDR3: CASSLTSGTSNTEAFF; DNA: TGTGCCAGCAGCTTAACGTCCGGGACTTCGAACACTGAAGCTTTCTTT
size: NA; J: TRBJ1-1; V: TRBV6-1; D: TRBD1; CDR3: CASIDRDRNTEAFF; DNA: TGTGCCAGCATCGACCGGGACAGAAACACTGAAGCTTTCTTT
size: once; J: TRBJ1-1; V: TRBV5-1; D: NA; CDR3: CASSFNERRNTEAFF; DNA: TGCGCCAGCAGCTTTAATGAAAGGAGGAACACTGAAGCTTTCTTT
size: few; J: TRBJ1-5; V: TRBV10-3; D: TRBD1; CDR3: CAISELEGQGGNQPQHF; DNA: TGTGCCATCAGTGAGTTAGAGGGACAGGGGGGCAATCAGCCCCAGCATTTT
size: few; J: TRBJ1-5; V: TRBV18; D: NA; CDR3: CASSPNRAYNQPQHF; DNA: TGTGCCAGCTCACCAAACAGGGCCTACAATCAGCCCCAGCATTTT
size: many; J: TRBJ1-1; V: TRBV27; D: NA; CDR3: CASRRGALNTEAFF; DNA: TGTGCCAGCCGCCGGGGGGCCTTGAACACTGAAGCTTTCTTT
size: NA; J: TRBJ1-5; V: TRBV12-3/TRBV12-4; D: NA; CDR3: CASSLWEGLNQPQHF; DNA: TGTGCCAGCAGTTTATGGGAGGGCCTCAATCAGCCCCAGCATTTT
size: many; J: TRBJ2-1; V: TRBV9; D: TRBD2; CDR3: CASSPLSSGGYNEQFF; DNA: TGTGCCAGCAGCCCCTTGAGTAGCGGGGGTTACAATGAGCAGTTCTTC